These 18 T cell receptor beta chains came from one sample sequenced in a study of early stage breast cancer tumors. The assay was immunoSEQ multiplex PCR, and TCRdb's table has in-frame clones only and misses some. Of 50,000 to 65,000 clones listed, about 83% are singletons. Sequencing was done on a sample of blood. The receptors stem from a person between 30 and 45 years old with breast cancer.

This clone was seen a single time. The gene calls are TRBV2 and TRBJ1-2; TRBD1 aligns across 7 bases. V lost 7 bases, J lost 2 bases, and 16 bases stayed unmatched. The CDR3 is 17 amino acids. CDR1 SNHLY and CDR2 FYNNEI come from the germline V gene. Here the CDR3 reads CASKYSAGTEANYGYTF. CDR3 in DNA: TGTGCCAGCAAATACTCTGCCGGGACAGAGGCAAACTATGGCTACACCTTC.

This clone was recorded once. The chain recombines TRBV2 with TRBJ1-3; tentatively, D is TRBD1 (5 bases). Germline V gene lookup returns CDR1 SNHLY and CDR2 FYNNEI. The CDR3 runs 12 residues. CDR3 region: CAQKGSGNTIYF. DNA for the CDR3: TGTGCTCAAAAGGGGTCTGGAAACACCATATATTTT. Variable domain in full (rest from reference TRBV2 and TRBJ1-3): EPEVTQTPSHQVTQMGQEVILRCVPISNHLYFYWYRQILGQKVEFLVSFYNNEISEKSEIFDDQFSVERPDGSNFTLKIRSTKLEDSAMYFCAQKGSGNTIYFGEGSWLTVV.

V is TRBV7-8 and J is TRBJ1-1; D uncertain. Germline CDR1 is SGHVS and CDR2 is FQNEAQ. Trimming took off 7 bases at V and 0 bases at J, with 9 bases between the two ends. The CDR3 runs 13 residues. The CDR3 DNA reads TGTGCCAGCACGATGGCGATGAACACTGAAGCTTTCTTT. Encoded protein: CASTMAMNTEAFF.

The V call is TRBV28, the J call TRBJ2-7, with 8 positions matching TRBD2. Losses at the gene ends were 2 bases for V and 0 bases for J; bases not matched to a gene: 0. The CDR3 has 14 amino acids. Germline V gene data show CDR1 as MDHEN and CDR2 as SYDVKM. The CDR3, as DNA: TGTGCCAGCAGTTTAAGCGGGGGCTCCTACGAGCAGTACTTC. Translation gives CASSLSGGSYEQYF.

The chain is built from TRBV19 and TRBJ1-1; D possibly corresponds to TRBD1 (6 bases). V was trimmed by 3 bases and J by 1 base, leaving 12 bases between them. The CDR3 has 15 residues. Germline-derived CDR1 and CDR2 are LNHDA and SQIVND (reference sequence). The CDR3 region is CASSIRGAENTEAFF. CDR3 coding DNA: TGTGCCAGTAGTATCCGGGGGGCCGAGAACACTGAAGCTTTCTTT.

The CDR3 loop reads CASSPDRNTGELFF. The CDR3, as DNA: TGTGCCAGTAGCCCAGACAGGAACACCGGGGAGCTGTTTTTT. The rearrangement links TRBV19 to TRBJ2-2; tentative D call: TRBD1 (5 bases). The V and J ends lost 6 bases and 1 base respectively, with 9 bases between them. The germline V gene has CDR1 LNHDA and CDR2 SQIVND (reference sequence). CDR3 length: 14 amino acids.

This clone was recorded once. CDR3 sequence (DNA): TGTGCCAGCAGCTTGGCAGGGACAGGGGTTACCACTGAAGCTTTCTTT. Translating it yields CASSLAGTGVTTEAFF. The chain combines TRBV7-2 with TRBJ1-1; TRBD1 agrees at 10 bases. The CDR3 has 16 amino acids. With 3 bases clipped from V and 4 bases from J, the junction kept 8 bases outside the gene matches. Germline V gives CDR1 SGHTA, CDR2 FQGNSA.

The DNA of the CDR3 is TGTGCCAGCAGTGGAAGGGGGGGGGCCCGGAGCTCCTACAATGAGCAGTTCTTC. Residues: CASSGRGGARSSYNEQFF. The rearrangement links TRBV7-2 to TRBJ2-1; D may be TRBD2 (7 bases). From germline, CDR1 is SGHTA and CDR2 FQGNSA. Trimming pared 6 bases from V and 0 bases from J, leaving 21 bases between. The CDR3 covers 18 residues.

The rearrangement uses TRBV29-1 and TRBJ1-2, with D possibly TRBD1 on 5 matching bases. V lost 4 bases, J lost 7 bases, and 10 bases lay in between. The germline gives CDR1 SQVTM, CDR2 ANQGSEA. The CDR3 has 11 residues. The CDR3 region is CSVGGSGGYTF. The CDR3 nucleotides are TGCAGCGTTGGGGGGAGTGGTGGCTACACCTTC. The whole variable domain, remainder taken from reference TRBV29-1 and TRBJ1-2, is SAVISQKPSRDICQRGTSLTIQCQVDSQVTMMFWYRQQPGQSLTLIATANQGSEATYESGFVIDKFPISRPNLTFSTLTVSNMSPEDSSIYLCSVGGSGGYTFGSGTRLTVV.

The sample holds one count of this clone. The CDR3 protein is CASSFGRDSEAFF. CDR3 in DNA: TGTGCCAGCAGCTTCGGCAGGGACTCTGAAGCTTTCTTT. This chain uses TRBV11-2 with TRBJ1-1; the D gene is possibly TRBD1 (5 bases). V was shortened by 3 bases and J by 6 bases, with 11 bases between the two germline ends. CDR1 and CDR2 (germline): SGHAT, FQNNGV. The CDR3 runs 13 residues.

This chain uses TRBV12-2 with TRBJ1-1; the table names TRBD1, a call not compared with the DNA. TRBV12-2 is noted as a pseudogene. The CDR3 runs 14 residues. CDR3 amino acids: CASRLEIGQGSAFF. The CDR3 region has the DNA TGTGCAAGTCGCTTAGAAATTGGACAGGGTTCAGCTTTCTTT.

The chain combines TRBV5-4 with TRBJ2-3; 7 bases agree with TRBD2. Unmatched junction bases numbered 2, after V lost 0 bases and J lost 1 base. Germline V gives CDR1 SGHNT, CDR2 YYREEE (reference sequence). The CDR3 is made up of 15 amino acids. The CDR3 loop is CASSLALAGTDTQYF. CDR3 DNA: TGTGCCAGCAGCTTGGCCCTAGCGGGCACAGATACGCAGTATTTT.

V usage is TRBV10-1 and J usage is TRBJ2-7; TRBD2 matches 12 bases. Germline CDR1 reads WNHNN; CDR2 reads SYGVQD (reference sequence). There are 14 residues in the CDR3. V shed 6 bases, J shed 4 bases, and the junction held 4 bases outside the gene matches. CDR3 loop: CASRPLAGGYEQYF. The CDR3 DNA is TGCGCCAGCAGGCCCCTAGCGGGAGGGTACGAGCAGTACTTC.

CDR3 coding DNA: TGTGCCAGCAACAGGGGCCGTAATGGCTACACCTTC. It is translated as CASNRGRNGYTF. The rearrangement uses TRBV19 and TRBJ1-2, with 7 bases identical to TRBD1. This CDR3 spans 12 amino acids. CDR1 is LNHDA, CDR2 SQIVND, per germline (reference sequence). V gave up 9 bases and J gave up 6 bases; unmatched junction bases: 7.

This clone has a handful of counts. The chain carries TRBV7-2 and TRBJ2-3; 11 bases fit TRBD2. V dropped 1 base and J dropped 3; count of bases not matched to a gene: 6. Germline V gene lookup returns CDR1 SGHTA and CDR2 FQGNSA. The CDR3 has 17 residues. CDR3: CASSLGLGLAVTDTQYF. The CDR3 nucleotides are TGTGCCAGCAGCTTAGGACTGGGACTAGCGGTTACAGATACGCAGTATTTT.

The CDR3 DNA sequence: TGTGCCAGCAGTTTTGGTTTGGCCTATGGCTACACCTTC. The encoded protein is CASSFGLAYGYTF. The chain has TRBV27 and TRBJ1-2; D remains unclear. The CDR3 spans 13 residues. V dropped 3 bases and J dropped 4 bases, with 9 bases sitting between them. The germline CDR1 and CDR2 sequences are MNHEY and SMNVEV (reference sequence).

V is TRBV30 and J is TRBJ1-2; D possibly corresponds to TRBD1 (5 bases). This CDR3 region has 15 residues. Deletions cut 3 bases from V and 6 bases from J, with 20 bases between. The germline V gene has CDR1 GTSNPN and CDR2 SVGIG (reference sequence). This chain's CDR3 is CAWSSQGALRNGYTF. As DNA, the CDR3 is TGTGCCTGGAGCTCACAAGGGGCCCTGCGGAATGGCTACACCTTC.

This clone was observed once. V and J are TRBV2 and TRBJ1-1, with D hard to call. From germline, CDR1 is SNHLY and CDR2 FYNNEI. This CDR3 is built from 14 residues. The ends were cut back, 5 bases at V and 1 base at J, with 11 bases in the middle. CDR3 DNA: TGTGCCAGCAGTTTGAACACGGCGAACACTGAAGCTTTCTTT. Its translation is CASSLNTANTEAFF.